Listed below are T cell receptor beta chains from one sample, sequenced in a study of blood T cell repertoires in COVID-19. Here immunoSEQ multiplex PCR was the method, and the copy in TCRdb shows in-frame clones only, minus some. The data show about 260,000 clones, 88% seen once. The sample comprised PBMCs or T cells enriched from blood (not recorded which). The receptors here all came from a woman aged 40 to 55 with acute COVID-19. Both conserved end residues are part of each CDR3. Each record gives: clone size, V gene, D gene, J gene, CDR3 DNA, CDR3 protein. A D gene is named only where the DNA matches it firmly. Clone size is not always given. Where it is, it says once, few, many or a class for expanded clones.

NA,TRBV5-1,NA,TRBJ1-5,TGCGCCAGCAGCTTGGGCCAGGGCGATAATCAGCCCCAGCATTTT,CASSLGQGDNQPQHF
NA,TRBV7-9,TRBD1,TRBJ1-2,TGTGCCAGCAGCTTCGGGACAGAATATGGCTACACCTTC,CASSFGTEYGYTF
NA,TRBV18,NA,TRBJ1-1,TGTGCCAGCTCACCACCCGGAGGCACTGAAGCTTTCTTT,CASSPPGGTEAFF
NA,TRBV11-2,NA,TRBJ1-4,TGTGCCAGCAGCCCTGCGGGAAGAGAAAAACTGTTTTTT,CASSPAGREKLFF
NA,TRBV7-9,TRBD1,TRBJ1-5,TGTGCCAGCAGCTTAGAAGGGACAGGGGGTTTTAGCAATCAGCCCCAGCATTTT,CASSLEGTGGFSNQPQHF
few,TRBV5-4,TRBD2,TRBJ2-2,TGTGCCAGCAGCTTACTGGGACTAGCGGGGCCCGCGAACACCGGGGAGCTGTTTTTT,CASSLLGLAGPANTGELFF
NA,TRBV5-1,TRBD2,TRBJ2-7,TGCGCCAGCAGCTTGAGGCTAGCGGGAGTCTACGAGCAGTACTTC,CASSLRLAGVYEQYF
NA,TRBV5-4,NA,TRBJ1-1,TGTGCCAGCAGCTTGGCGGGGTCCACTGAAGCTTTCTTT,CASSLAGSTEAFF
NA,TRBV28,NA,TRBJ1-1,TGTGCCAGCATCTTACTCGGGGGGAACACTGAAGCTTTCTTT,CASILLGGNTEAFF
NA,TRBV6-5,NA,TRBJ1-2,TGTGCCAGCAGTTACGACGGGACTGGGGGCTACACCTTC,CASSYDGTGGYTF
NA,TRBV5-4,NA,TRBJ2-7,TGTGCCAGCAGCTTGGATCAGGGGTCCTACGAGCAGTACTTC,CASSLDQGSYEQYF
NA,TRBV7-9,NA,TRBJ1-1,TGTGCCGGTGGGGGCGGATGGAACACTGAAGCTTTCTTT,CAGGGGWNTEAFF
NA,TRBV28,TRBD1,TRBJ1-2,TGTGCCAGCAGTTTCCAGGGGGCGCGGACTGTTGGCTACACCTTC,CASSFQGARTVGYTF
few,TRBV7-2,TRBD1,TRBJ1-3,TGTGCCAGCAGCTTACAGGGGGCTGGAAACACCATATATTTT,CASSLQGAGNTIYF
NA,TRBV30,NA,TRBJ1-1,TGTGCCTGGAGTGTAACATGGTCCGCTGAAGCTTTCTTT,CAWSVTWSAEAFF
NA,TRBV19,NA,TRBJ1-2,TGTGCCAGTAGTGGCCTACAGGGTACTGGGAACTATGGCTACACCTTC,CASSGLQGTGNYGYTF
NA,TRBV21-1,NA,TRBJ1-2,TGTGCCAGCAGCAAAGTGAGGGGGGGACTATGCTATGGCTACACCTTC,CASSKVRGGLCYGYTF
NA,TRBV24-1,TRBD1,TRBJ1-4,TGTGCCACCAGTAACCTCACACAGGGGCCGAGGGAAAAACTGTTTTTT,CATSNLTQGPREKLFF
NA,TRBV19,NA,TRBJ1-1,TGTGCCAGTAGTACATACAGGAACACTGAAGCTTTCTTT,CASSTYRNTEAFF
few,TRBV2,TRBD1,TRBJ1-5,TGTGCCAGCAACGCAGGGGGAAATCAGCCCCAGCATTTT,CASNAGGNQPQHF
NA,TRBV29-1,NA,TRBJ2-1,TGCAGCGTCGCTGAACTAGCAGGATCCCACAATGAGCAGTTCTTC,CSVAELAGSHNEQFF
NA,TRBV5-1,NA,TRBJ2-2,TGCGCCAGCAGCTTTACTAGCAGCTTCACCGGGGAGCTGTTTTTT,CASSFTSSFTGELFF
NA,TRBV27,NA,TRBJ2-5,TGTGCCAGCAGTTTGGCCCTAGCGAGTCAAGAGACCCAGTACTTC,CASSLALASQETQYF
NA,TRBV6-5,NA,TRBJ1-2,TGTGCCAGCAGTTACAATCAGGGAAACTATGGCTACACCTTC,CASSYNQGNYGYTF
NA,TRBV10-1,NA,TRBJ1-1,TGCGCCAGCAGTTCAGGCACTGAAGCTTTCTTT,CASSSGTEAFF
NA,TRBV29-1,TRBD1,TRBJ1-2,TGCAGCGTTGAGGTACAGGGGAGAGCGGATGGCTACACCTTC,CSVEVQGRADGYTF
once,TRBV3-1/TRBV3-2,NA,TRBJ1-2,TGTGCCAGCAGCCTGCGGAGGTGGGAAGGCTATGGCTACACCTTC,CASSLRRWEGYGYTF
NA,TRBV7-8,TRBD1,TRBJ2-7,TGTGCCAGCAGCCTTAATACAGGGGTTGGCGACGAGCAGTACTTC,CASSLNTGVGDEQYF